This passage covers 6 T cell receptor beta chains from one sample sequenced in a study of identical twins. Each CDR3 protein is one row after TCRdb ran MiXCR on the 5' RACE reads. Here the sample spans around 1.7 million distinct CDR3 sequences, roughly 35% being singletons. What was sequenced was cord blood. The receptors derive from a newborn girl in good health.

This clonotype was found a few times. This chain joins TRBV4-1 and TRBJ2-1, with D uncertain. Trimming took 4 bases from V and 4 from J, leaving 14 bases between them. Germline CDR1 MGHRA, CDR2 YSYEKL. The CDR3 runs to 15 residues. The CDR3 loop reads CASSRCGIIYNEQFF. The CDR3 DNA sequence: TGCGCCAGCAGCCGATGTGGGATAATTTACAATGAGCAGTTCTTC.

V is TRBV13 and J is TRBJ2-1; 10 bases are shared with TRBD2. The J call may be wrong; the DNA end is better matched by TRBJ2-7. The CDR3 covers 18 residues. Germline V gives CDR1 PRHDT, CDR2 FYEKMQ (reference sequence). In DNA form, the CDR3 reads TGTGCCAGCAGCTTATCCCGAACGGAGCGGGGGGGTTACAATGAGCAGTACTTC. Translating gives CASSLSRTERGGYNEQYF.

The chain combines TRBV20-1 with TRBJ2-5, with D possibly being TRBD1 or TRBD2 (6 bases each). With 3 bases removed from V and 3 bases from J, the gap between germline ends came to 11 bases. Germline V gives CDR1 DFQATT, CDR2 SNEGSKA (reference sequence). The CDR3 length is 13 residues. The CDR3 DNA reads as TGCAGTGCTAGTTGGGGGGCCGAAGAGACCCAGTACTTC. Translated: CSASWGAEETQYF.

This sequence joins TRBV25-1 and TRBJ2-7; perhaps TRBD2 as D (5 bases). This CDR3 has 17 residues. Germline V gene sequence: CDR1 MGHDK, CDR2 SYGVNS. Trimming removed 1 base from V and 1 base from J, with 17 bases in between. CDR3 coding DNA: TGTGCCAGCAGTGAATCGGTCGGGCAGGACTTTTCCTACGAGCAGTACTTC. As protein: CASSESVGQDFSYEQYF.

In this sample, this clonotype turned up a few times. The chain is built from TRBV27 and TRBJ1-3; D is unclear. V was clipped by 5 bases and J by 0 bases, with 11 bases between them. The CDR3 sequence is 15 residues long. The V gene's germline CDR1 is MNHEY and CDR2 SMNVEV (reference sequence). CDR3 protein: CASSPRLSSGNTIYF. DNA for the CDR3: TGTGCCAGCAGTCCTCGACTGAGCTCTGGAAACACCATATATTTT.

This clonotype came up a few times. The CDR3 nucleotides read TGCAGTGTCCTCCGGAGGGTCCGCTACGAGCAGTACTTC. It is translated as CSVLRRVRYEQYF. The chain joins TRBV20-1 to TRBJ2-7; weak D call: TRBD2 (6 bases). Deletions cut 7 bases from V and 3 bases from J, with 16 bases between. The CDR3 has 13 residues. Germline lookup yields CDR1 DFQATT and CDR2 SNEGSKA (reference sequence).